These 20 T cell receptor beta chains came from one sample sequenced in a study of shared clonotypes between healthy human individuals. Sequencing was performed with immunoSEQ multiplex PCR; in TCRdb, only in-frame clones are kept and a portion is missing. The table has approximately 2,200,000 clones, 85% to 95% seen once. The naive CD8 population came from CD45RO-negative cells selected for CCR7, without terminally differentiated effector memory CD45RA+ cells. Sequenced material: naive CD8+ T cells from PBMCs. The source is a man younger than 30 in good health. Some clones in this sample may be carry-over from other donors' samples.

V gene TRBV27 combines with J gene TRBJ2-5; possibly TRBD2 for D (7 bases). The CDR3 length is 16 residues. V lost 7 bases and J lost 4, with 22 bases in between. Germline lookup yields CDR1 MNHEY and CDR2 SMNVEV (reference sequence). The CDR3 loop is CASISHLGGGGETQYF. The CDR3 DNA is TGTGCCAGCATTTCCCACCTGGGGGGGGGCGGAGAGACCCAGTACTTC.

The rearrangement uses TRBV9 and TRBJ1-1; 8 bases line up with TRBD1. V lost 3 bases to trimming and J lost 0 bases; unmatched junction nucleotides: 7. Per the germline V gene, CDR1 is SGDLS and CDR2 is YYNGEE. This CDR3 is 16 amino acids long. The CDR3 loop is CASSGLPGQVNTEAFF. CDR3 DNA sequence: TGTGCCAGCAGCGGCCTACCGGGACAGGTGAACACTGAAGCTTTCTTT.

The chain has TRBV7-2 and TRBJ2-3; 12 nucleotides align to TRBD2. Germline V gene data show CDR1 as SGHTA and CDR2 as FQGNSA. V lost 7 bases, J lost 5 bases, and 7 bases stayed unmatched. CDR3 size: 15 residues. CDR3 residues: CASTASGREGDTQYF. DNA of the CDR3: TGTGCCAGCACCGCTAGCGGGAGGGAGGGAGATACGCAGTATTTT.

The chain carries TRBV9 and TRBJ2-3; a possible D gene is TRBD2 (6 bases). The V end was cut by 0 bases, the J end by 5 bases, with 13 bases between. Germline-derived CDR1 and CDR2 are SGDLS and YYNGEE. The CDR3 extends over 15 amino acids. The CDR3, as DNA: TGTGCCAGCAGCGTAGTGGGGGGTAGTCAAGATACGCAGTATTTT. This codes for CASSVVGGSQDTQYF.

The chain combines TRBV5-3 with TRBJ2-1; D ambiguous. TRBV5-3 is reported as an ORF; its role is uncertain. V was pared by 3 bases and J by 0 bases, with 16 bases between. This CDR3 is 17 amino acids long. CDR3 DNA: TGTGCCAGAAGCTCAATTTTAAGCGCCAGCTCCTACAATGAGCAGTTCTTC. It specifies CARSSILSASSYNEQFF.

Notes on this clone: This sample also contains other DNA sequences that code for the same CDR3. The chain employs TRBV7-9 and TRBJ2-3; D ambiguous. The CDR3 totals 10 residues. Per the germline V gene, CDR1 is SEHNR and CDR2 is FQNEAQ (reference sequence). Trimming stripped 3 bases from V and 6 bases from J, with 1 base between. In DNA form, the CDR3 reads TGTGCCAGCAGCTTGGATACGCAGTATTTT. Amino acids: CASSLDTQYF.

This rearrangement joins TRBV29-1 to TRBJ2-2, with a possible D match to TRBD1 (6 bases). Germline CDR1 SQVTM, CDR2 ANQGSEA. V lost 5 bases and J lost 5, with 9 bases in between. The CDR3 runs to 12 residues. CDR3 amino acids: CSVRGQTGELFF. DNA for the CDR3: TGCAGCGTTCGTGGACAGACCGGGGAGCTGTTTTTT.

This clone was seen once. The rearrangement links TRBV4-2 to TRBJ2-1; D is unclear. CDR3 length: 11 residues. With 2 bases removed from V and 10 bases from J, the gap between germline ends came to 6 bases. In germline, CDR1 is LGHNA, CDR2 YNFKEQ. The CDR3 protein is CASSQSREQFF. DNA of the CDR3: TGTGCCAGCAGCCAATCTCGGGAGCAGTTCTTC.

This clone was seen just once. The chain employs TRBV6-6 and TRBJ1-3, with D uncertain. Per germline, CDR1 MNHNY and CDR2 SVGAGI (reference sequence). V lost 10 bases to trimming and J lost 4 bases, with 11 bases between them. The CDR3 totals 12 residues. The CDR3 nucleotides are TGTGCCACCCTGGGGATAGGAAACACCATATATTTT. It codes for CATLGIGNTIYF.

The CDR3 nucleotides are TGTGCCAGCAGCCCACCCCAGGCAGGGCTTAACTATGGCTACACCTTC. Translation: CASSPPQAGLNYGYTF. The V and J genes are TRBV7-9 and TRBJ1-2, with a weak D call TRBD1 (5 bases). The CDR3 is made up of 16 amino acids. Trimming pared 5 bases from V and 1 base from J, leaving 17 bases between. Germline values: CDR1 SEHNR, CDR2 FQNEAQ (reference sequence).

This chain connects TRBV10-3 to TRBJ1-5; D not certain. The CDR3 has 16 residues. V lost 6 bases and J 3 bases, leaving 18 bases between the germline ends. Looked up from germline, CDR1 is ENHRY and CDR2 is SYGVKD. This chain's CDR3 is CAIRESGLRDNQPQHF. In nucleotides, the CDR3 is TGTGCCATCAGGGAATCCGGGCTACGGGACAATCAGCCCCAGCATTTT.

DNA for the CDR3: TGTGCCAGCAGCCGAGGGGCTAGCGTCTCCTACGAGCAGTACTTC. It codes for CASSRGASVSYEQYF. The rearrangement joins TRBV9 to TRBJ2-7, with a possible D match to TRBD2 (6 bases). V lost 4 bases and J lost 0, with 14 bases in between. This CDR3 comprises 15 residues. Germline CDR1 reads SGDLS; CDR2 reads YYNGEE.

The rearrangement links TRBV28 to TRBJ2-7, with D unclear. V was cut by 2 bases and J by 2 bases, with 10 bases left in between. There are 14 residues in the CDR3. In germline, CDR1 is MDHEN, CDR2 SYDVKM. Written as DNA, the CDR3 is TGTGCCAGCAGTTTAGGTCACAGCACCTACGAGCAGTACTTC. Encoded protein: CASSLGHSTYEQYF.

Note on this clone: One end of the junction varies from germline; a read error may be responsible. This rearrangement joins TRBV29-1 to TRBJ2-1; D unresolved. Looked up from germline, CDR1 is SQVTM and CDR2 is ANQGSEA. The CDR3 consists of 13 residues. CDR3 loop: CTVPLEKDNEQFF. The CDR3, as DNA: TGCACCGTTCCGCTGGAAAAGGACAATGAGCAGTTCTTC.

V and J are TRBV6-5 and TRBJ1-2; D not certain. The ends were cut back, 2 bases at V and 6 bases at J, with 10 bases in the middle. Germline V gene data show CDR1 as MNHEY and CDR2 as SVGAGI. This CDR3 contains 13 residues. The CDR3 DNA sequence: TGTGCCAGCAGTTACAAGGGTTGGAATGGCTACACCTTC. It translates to CASSYKGWNGYTF.

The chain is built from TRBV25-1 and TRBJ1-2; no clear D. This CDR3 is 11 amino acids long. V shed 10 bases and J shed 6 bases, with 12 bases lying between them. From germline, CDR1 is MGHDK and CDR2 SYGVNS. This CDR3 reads CATWVRDGYTF. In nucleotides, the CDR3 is TGTGCCACCTGGGTAAGGGATGGCTACACCTTC.

The chain's CDR3 is CASSSGTGKNIQYF. CDR3 nucleotide sequence: TGTGCCAGCAGTTCCGGGACTGGTAAAAACATTCAGTACTTC. V and J are TRBV28 and TRBJ2-4; tentative D call: TRBD2 (6 bases). CDR3 length: 14 residues. The V end lost 4 bases, the J end lost 4 bases, and 11 bases lay between the germline ends. Germline loops: CDR1 MDHEN, CDR2 SYDVKM.

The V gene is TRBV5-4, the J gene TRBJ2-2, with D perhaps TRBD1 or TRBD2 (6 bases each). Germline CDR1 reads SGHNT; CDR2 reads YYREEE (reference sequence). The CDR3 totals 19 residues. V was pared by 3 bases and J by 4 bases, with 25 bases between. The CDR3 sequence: CASSWEEDSLKFGTGELFF. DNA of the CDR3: TGTGCCAGCAGCTGGGAGGAGGACAGCCTCAAATTTGGCACCGGGGAGCTGTTTTTT.

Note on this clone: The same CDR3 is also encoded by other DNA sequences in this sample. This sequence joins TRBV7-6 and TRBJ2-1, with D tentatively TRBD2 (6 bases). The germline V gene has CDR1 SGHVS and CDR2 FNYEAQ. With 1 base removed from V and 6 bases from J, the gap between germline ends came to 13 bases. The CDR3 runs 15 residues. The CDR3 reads CASSLGSGRANEQFF. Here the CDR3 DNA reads TGTGCCAGCAGCTTAGGTAGCGGCAGAGCCAATGAGCAGTTCTTC.

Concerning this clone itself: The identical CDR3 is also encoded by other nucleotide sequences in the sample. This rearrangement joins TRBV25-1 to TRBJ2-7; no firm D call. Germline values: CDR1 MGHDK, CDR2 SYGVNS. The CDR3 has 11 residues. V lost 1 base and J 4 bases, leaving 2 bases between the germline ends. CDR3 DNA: TGTGCCAGCAGTGAATCGTACGAGCAGTACTTC. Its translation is CASSESYEQYF.